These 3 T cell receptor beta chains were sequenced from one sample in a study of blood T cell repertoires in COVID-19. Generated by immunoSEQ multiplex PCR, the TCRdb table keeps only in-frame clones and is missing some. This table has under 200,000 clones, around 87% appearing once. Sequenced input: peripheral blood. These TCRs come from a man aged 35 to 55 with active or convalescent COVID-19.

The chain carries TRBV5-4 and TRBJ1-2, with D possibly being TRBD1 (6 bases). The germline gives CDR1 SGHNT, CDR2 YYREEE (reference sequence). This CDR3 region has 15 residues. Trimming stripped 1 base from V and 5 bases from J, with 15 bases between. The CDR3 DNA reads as TGTGCCAGCAGCTTGAAGAGGGAGGGGGGATATGGCTACACCTTC. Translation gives CASSLKREGGYGYTF.

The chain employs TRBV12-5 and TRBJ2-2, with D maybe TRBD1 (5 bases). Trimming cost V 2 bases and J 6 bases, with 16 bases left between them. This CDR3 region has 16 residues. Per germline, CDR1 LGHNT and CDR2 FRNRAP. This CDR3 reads CASGLLLRQQSGELFF. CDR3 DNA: TGTGCTAGTGGTTTGTTGCTACGACAGCAGTCCGGGGAGCTGTTTTTT.

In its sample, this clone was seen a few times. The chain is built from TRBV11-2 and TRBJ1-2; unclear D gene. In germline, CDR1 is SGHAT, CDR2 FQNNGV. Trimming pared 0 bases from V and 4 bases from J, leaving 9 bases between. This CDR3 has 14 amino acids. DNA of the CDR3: TGTGCCAGCAGCTTAGATAGCCGCCGCTATGGCTACACCTTC. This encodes CASSLDSRRYGYTF.